These T cell receptor beta chains were read from a single sample in a study of blood T cell repertoires in COVID-19. Repertoires were generated with immunoSEQ multiplex PCR, while TCRdb's copy carries only in-frame clones and drops some. Of 400,000 or so clones in the sample, over 75% were seen once. Sequencing input: PBMCs or T cells enriched from blood (not recorded which). These receptors came from a woman aged 40 to 55 with acute COVID-19. Both conserved end residues are part of each CDR3. The D gene is left open where the match is weak. Size tells how often a clone was seen (once, few, many) or the class of an expanded clone, and some rows leave it out.

TRBD2 TRBJ2-1 NA TRBV6-5 CASRRGLVNEQFF TGTGCCAGCCGACGAGGACTAGTCAATGAGCAGTTCTTC
NA TRBJ1-2 NA TRBV4-1 CASSQGGGLSDYGYTF TGCGCCAGCAGCCAAGGGGGGGGTTTGTCGGACTATGGCTACACCTTC
TRBD1 TRBJ2-5 NA TRBV5-6 CASSHDRGGETQYF TGTGCCAGCAGCCATGACAGGGGTGGGGAGACCCAGTACTTC
NA TRBJ1-5 NA TRBV12-5 CASGLVLLGASGDNSNQPQHF TGTGCTAGTGGTTTGGTACTGTTGGGTGCGTCCGGGGACAATAGCAATCAGCCCCAGCATTTT
NA TRBJ2-7 NA TRBV24-1 CATSDQTGYEQYF TGTGCCACCAGTGACCAGACGGGCTACGAGCAGTACTTC
NA TRBJ2-5 NA TRBV3-1/TRBV3-2 CASSQSGETQYF TGTGCCAGCAGCCAATCAGGGGAGACCCAGTACTTC
NA TRBJ2-7 NA TRBV2 CASSDRSGSSYEQYF TGTGCCAGCAGTGACCGTAGCGGCAGCTCCTACGAGCAGTACTTC
NA TRBJ1-6 NA TRBV5-6 CASSLVASTNSPLHF TGTGCCAGCAGCTTGGTTGCCTCAACAAATTCACCCCTCCACTTT
TRBD2 TRBJ2-2 NA TRBV5-5 CASSLLRGGMVNTGELFF TGTGCCAGCAGCTTGCTTCGGGGGGGAATGGTAAACACCGGGGAGCTGTTTTTT
TRBD2 TRBJ2-1 once TRBV7-9 CASGAGYNEQFF TGTGCCAGCGGAGCGGGATACAATGAGCAGTTCTTC
TRBD1 TRBJ1-1 NA TRBV29-1 CSVEVTGGVTEAFF TGCAGCGTTGAAGTCACAGGGGGCGTCACTGAAGCTTTCTTT
TRBD2 TRBJ2-3 NA TRBV5-4 CASSPRRRGDGTDTQYF TGTGCCAGCAGCCCGAGGCGGCGGGGGGACGGCACAGATACGCAGTATTTT
NA TRBJ1-5 many TRBV6-5 CASSYSRVNQPQHF TGTGCCAGCAGTTACTCGAGAGTGAATCAGCCCCAGCATTTT
TRBD1 TRBJ2-4 NA TRBV11-2 CASSLTGGLAKNIQYF TGTGCCAGCAGCTTGACAGGGGGATTAGCCAAAAACATTCAGTACTTC
NA TRBJ2-2 NA TRBV5-6 CASSLLSGAGELFF TGTGCCAGCAGCTTATTATCAGGGGCCGGGGAGCTGTTTTTT
TRBD1 TRBJ1-4 NA TRBV30 CACKNQGAGEKLFF TGTGCCTGCAAGAATCAGGGGGCGGGTGAAAAACTGTTTTTT
NA TRBJ2-3 NA TRBV18 CASSGSGRGVDTQYF TGTGCCAGCTCTGGAAGCGGGCGGGGTGTGGATACGCAGTATTTT
NA TRBJ1-1 NA TRBV4-1 CASSHIPGRTLNTEAFF TGCGCCAGCAGCCATATACCGGGGAGGACACTGAACACTGAAGCTTTCTTT
TRBD1 TRBJ1-2 NA TRBV2 CASSDPGTGLGYTF TGTGCCAGCAGTGATCCCGGGACAGGGCTCGGCTACACCTTC
NA TRBJ2-7 few TRBV30 CAYTTAPYEQYF TGTGCCTACACGACAGCCCCCTACGAGCAGTACTTC
NA TRBJ1-6 NA TRBV9 CASSTTPGSSYNSPLHF TGTGCCAGCAGCACCACTCCCGGGAGCTCCTATAATTCACCCCTCCACTTT
TRBD1 TRBJ2-1 NA TRBV7-2 CASGTDRRSNEQFF TGTGCCAGCGGGACGGACAGGCGAAGCAATGAGCAGTTCTTC
TRBD1 TRBJ1-5 NA TRBV4-1 CASSQGPRDRAFMSNQPQHF TGCGCCAGCAGCCAAGGACCGCGGGACAGGGCTTTTATGAGCAATCAGCCCCAGCATTTT
NA TRBJ1-4 NA TRBV20-1 CSARAGEKLFF TGCAGTGCTAGGGCGGGAGAAAAACTGTTTTTT
TRBD1 TRBJ1-2 NA TRBV4-1 CASSPATGSSNYGYTF TGCGCCAGCAGCCCCGCGACAGGGTCAAGCAACTATGGCTACACCTTC
NA TRBJ1-1 NA TRBV12-3/TRBV12-4 CASSLGRDTEAFF TGTGCCAGCAGTTTAGGACGGGACACTGAAGCTTTCTTT
NA TRBJ1-2 NA TRBV30 CAWNSYGYTF TGTGCCTGGAATAGCTATGGCTACACCTTC